This entry lists 3 T cell receptor beta chains sequenced from one sample in a study of OX40 agonist ivuxolimab in advanced cancers. Using immunoSEQ multiplex PCR, the repertoire was profiled, and TCRdb retains in-frame clones only, with some absent. Here the sample spans approximately 65,000 clones, more than 70% being singletons. Sequenced here: CD4+ or CD8+ T cells sorted from blood, sampled in a trial of the OX40 agonist ivuxolimab. The receptors were sampled from an adult with an advanced solid tumor such as melanoma, head and neck, liver or kidney cancer.

This rearrangement joins TRBV5-1 to TRBJ1-2; a weak D match, TRBD1 (6 bases). The germline gives CDR1 SGHRS, CDR2 YFSETQ. Trimming removed 5 bases from V and 8 bases from J, with 16 bases in between. The CDR3 contains 13 residues. For the CDR3, the DNA is TGCGCCAGCAGACGCACTCCTCAGGGGGGCTACACCTTC. This translates into CASRRTPQGGYTF.

This chain joins TRBV10-2 and TRBJ1-5, with D hard to call. CDR3 size: 15 residues. The germline V gene has CDR1 WSHSY and CDR2 SAAADI. Trimming shortened V by 3 bases and J by 0 bases, and 9 bases separated the two germline ends. DNA of the CDR3: TGCGCCAGCAGTGACGGGCAGGCTAGCAATCAGCCCCAGCATTTT. It encodes CASSDGQASNQPQHF.

The J gene is TRBJ2-3, the V gene TRBV6-1, with 13 bases identical to TRBD2. Germline CDR1 and CDR2: MNHNS and SASEGT. The length of the CDR3 is 14 residues. V lost 7 bases, J lost 4 bases, and 2 bases stayed unmatched. CDR3 sequence: CASITSGGADTQYF. The CDR3 DNA follows: TGTGCCAGCATAACTAGCGGGGGGGCAGATACGCAGTATTTT.